The 18 T cell receptor beta chains listed next were all sequenced from one sample in a study of control samples from healthy donors and cancer patients. Generated by immunoSEQ multiplex PCR, the TCRdb table keeps only in-frame clones and is missing some. Of roughly 160,000 clones in the sample, 80% to 90% were seen once. Sequencing was performed on blood. These receptors were taken from a woman in her thirties in good health.

The chain has TRBV2 and TRBJ2-5, with 9 bases identical to TRBD2. The CDR3 covers 13 residues. CDR1 is SNHLY, CDR2 FYNNEI, per germline. V trimming: 6 bases; J trimming: 4 bases; junction bases outside the gene matches: 3. CDR3 loop: CASSELAGETQYF. The DNA of the CDR3 is TGTGCCAGCAGCGAACTAGCGGGAGAGACCCAGTACTTC. Variable domain in full (rest from reference TRBV2 and TRBJ2-5): EPEVTQTPSHQVTQMGQEVILRCVPISNHLYFYWYRQILGQKVEFLVSFYNNEISEKSEIFDDQFSVERPDGSNFTLKIRSTKLEDSAMYFCASSELAGETQYFGPGTRLLVL.

The chain employs TRBV5-1 and TRBJ2-1; D perhaps matches TRBD1 (6 bases). The germline V and J ends were trimmed by 1 base and 1 base, with 9 bases remaining between them. The CDR3 totals 15 residues. The germline V gene has CDR1 SGHRS and CDR2 YFSETQ. CDR3 amino acids: CASSLYGQSYNEQFF. The CDR3 nucleotides read TGCGCCAGCAGCTTGTATGGACAGTCCTACAATGAGCAGTTCTTC.

The J gene is TRBJ1-5, the V gene TRBV5-5; TRBD1 might be the D (5 bases). Germline CDR1 and CDR2: SGHKS and YYEKEE (reference sequence). V lost 0 bases to trimming and J lost 0 bases, with 7 bases between them. The CDR3 contains 15 residues. CDR3: CASSLGGNSNQPQHF. The CDR3 DNA follows: TGTGCCAGCAGCTTGGGGGGGAATAGCAATCAGCCCCAGCATTTT.

V and J are TRBV5-6 and TRBJ1-2; D perhaps matches TRBD1 (6 bases). V was clipped by 0 bases and J by 4 bases, with 10 bases between them. Germline V lookup: CDR1 SGHDT, CDR2 YYEEEE. This CDR3 spans 14 amino acids. CDR3 in amino acids: CASSLGGLLYGYTF. For the CDR3, the DNA is TGTGCCAGCAGCTTGGGGGGGCTCCTCTATGGCTACACCTTC.

The CDR3 DNA sequence: TGTGCCAGCAGCCTCCGGACTAGCGGGAATGTACATACGCAGTATTTT. This sequence encodes CASSLRTSGNVHTQYF. The rearrangement joins TRBV5-6 to TRBJ2-3; the match to TRBD2 covers 12 bases. This CDR3 has 16 amino acids. CDR1 is SGHDT, CDR2 YYEEEE, per germline. After removal of 4 bases from V and 7 bases from J, the junction contained 10 bases not matched to a gene.

The chain couples TRBV15 to TRBJ2-5; TRBD1 might be the D (5 bases). This CDR3 is 13 amino acids long. Germline CDR1 reads LNHNV; CDR2 reads YYDKDF (reference sequence). V was shortened by 0 bases and J by 7 bases, with 9 bases between the two germline ends. CDR3 sequence reads: CATSRDREGTQYF. As DNA, the CDR3 is TGTGCCACCAGCAGAGACAGGGAAGGGACCCAGTACTTC.

J is TRBJ1-5 and V is TRBV6-5; D gene unclear. V was clipped by 6 bases and J by 1 base, with 13 bases between them. Germline lookup yields CDR1 MNHEY and CDR2 SVGAGI. This CDR3 region has 15 residues. The CDR3 nucleotides are TGTGCCAGCAGAGCCTTTGGACGGAGCAATCAGCCCCAGCATTTT. This translates into CASRAFGRSNQPQHF.

The chain links TRBV21-1 to TRBJ2-7; the DNA was not used to check the table's D call, TRBD1. TRBV21-1 is recorded as a pseudogene. CDR3 length: 17 residues. CDR3 coding DNA: TGTGCCAGCAGCGAGCCCCCCGGGACATTCGCTCGGTACGAGCAGTACGTC. Translation: CASSEPPGTFARYEQYV.

As to this clone: Germline is not matched at one junction end, which may reflect a read error. This rearrangement joins TRBV7-7 to TRBJ2-1, with 7 bases identical to TRBD2. The CDR3 is 14 residues long. The germline V gene encodes CDR1 SSHAT and CDR2 FNYEAQ (reference sequence). This chain's CDR3 is CASSLAPSGNEQFF. The CDR3 DNA reads as TGTGCTAGCAGCTTAGCCCCTAGCGGCAATGAGCAGTTCTTC.

The chain employs TRBV19 and TRBJ1-5, with 7 bases that match TRBD1. This CDR3 is 12 amino acids long. V lost 10 bases to trimming and J lost 6 bases; unmatched junction nucleotides: 6. Germline-derived CDR1 and CDR2 are LNHDA and SQIVND (reference sequence). Written as DNA, the CDR3 is TGTGCCATCCCGACAGGGTGTCAGCCCCAGCATTTT. Protein product: CAIPTGCQPQHF.

The chain recombines TRBV6-5 with TRBJ1-1; TRBD1 is a possible D gene (5 bases). The V gene lost 2 bases and the J gene lost 0 bases, with 10 bases spanning the gap. Germline V gives CDR1 MNHEY, CDR2 SVGAGI. The CDR3 sequence is 15 residues long. CDR3 region: CASSYGAEMNTEAFF. The CDR3 DNA follows: TGTGCCAGCAGTTACGGGGCCGAGATGAACACTGAAGCTTTCTTT.

In this sample, this clone turned up once. The J gene is TRBJ2-1, the V gene TRBV5-5; 9 positions match TRBD1. The CDR3 is 17 residues long. Unmatched junction bases numbered 17, after V lost 6 bases and J lost 7 bases. Per germline, CDR1 SGHKS and CDR2 YYEKEE (reference sequence). CDR3 in DNA: TGTGCCAGCAACCACCACCCTCCGGGACAGGGTCTGAATGAGCAGTTCTTC. Translating it yields CASNHHPPGQGLNEQFF.

The chain uses TRBV4-2 and TRBJ2-5; D gene unclear. The germline CDR1 and CDR2 sequences are LGHNA and YNFKEQ. The V and J ends lost 0 bases and 5 bases respectively, with 13 bases between them. The CDR3 loop spans 15 amino acids. CDR3 sequence reads: CASSQDGDSRETQYF. The CDR3 DNA follows: TGTGCCAGCAGCCAAGATGGGGATTCGAGGGAGACCCAGTACTTC.

This clone appeared once. The rearrangement joins TRBV6-2 or TRBV6-3 to TRBJ2-4; TRBD1 agrees at 8 bases. Germline lookup yields CDR1 MNHEY and CDR2 SVGEGT. This CDR3 region has 15 residues. Unmatched junction bases numbered 12, after V lost 5 bases and J lost 9 bases. The CDR3 spells CASSRGRAGGPIQYF. The DNA of the CDR3 is TGTGCCAGCAGTCGGGGCCGGGCAGGGGGCCCCATTCAGTACTTC.

The rearrangement links TRBV5-4 to TRBJ2-7; no clear D. V was cut by 0 bases and J by 0 bases, with 7 bases left in between. Germline V gene data show CDR1 as SGHNT and CDR2 as YYREEE (reference sequence). CDR3 size: 14 residues. As DNA, the CDR3 is TGTGCCAGCAGCTTGGCCCAGGACTCCTACGAGCAGTACTTC. Protein product: CASSLAQDSYEQYF.

The chain uses TRBV5-8 and TRBJ1-4, with 9 bases aligning to TRBD1. The ends lost 4 bases at V and 12 bases at J; junction bases unmatched: 13. CDR3 length equals 15 residues. Germline values: CDR1 SGHTS, CDR2 YDEGEE. The CDR3 bases are TGTGCCAGCAGCCCCCACCGGGACAGGGTTCGGGAACTGTTTTTT. Its translation: CASSPHRDRVRELFF.

This chain uses TRBV9 with TRBJ1-2; the D is unclear. The CDR3 runs 16 residues. Germline V CDR1 and CDR2: SGDLS, YYNGEE. V was pared by 4 bases and J by 2 bases, with 18 bases between. CDR3 sequence reads: CASSPVVSGRNYGYTF. The CDR3 coding sequence is TGTGCCAGCAGCCCCGTAGTTAGCGGCCGGAACTATGGCTACACCTTC.

V gene TRBV9 combines with J gene TRBJ1-2, with D hard to call. Germline V gene sequence: CDR1 SGDLS, CDR2 YYNGEE. The V end lost 0 bases, the J end lost 4 bases, and 22 bases lay between the germline ends. This CDR3 is 18 amino acids long. The CDR3 nucleotides read TGTGCCAGCAGCGTAGGGCCCCCAAACAGCCCCAGCTTCTATGGCTACACCTTC. Translating gives CASSVGPPNSPSFYGYTF.